This note documents a single T cell receptor beta chain sequence. It lacks a known antigen. No much larger clonotype is one base removed from it; base qualities were not supplied. Trimming removed 0 bases from V and 2 bases from J, leaving 8 bases between the germline ends. Per the germline V gene, SGHTA is the CDR1 and FQGNSA is the CDR2. The CDR3 sequence holds 14 residues, the cysteine and phenylalanine included. The DNA shown is the 42-base CDR3, in frame from base 1. These data come from a study of intratumoral heterogeneity in liver cancer. For context, the study as a whole: In the full cohort of 14 patients, the median age was roughly 65 years and the majority of patients were male. RNA-seq, DNA sequencing, TCR-seq and SNP array data from multiple regions of hepatocellular carcinoma specimens were combined in the study to investigate intratumor heterogeneity. The full cohort included approximately 68 multiregional samples from some 15 HCC patients, consisting of about 50 tumoral regions and about 20 adjacent nontumoral regions. General study outcomes and caveats: The authors noted a relatively low number of patients and under-sampled tumor-infiltrating lymphocyte representation as limitations.

All patients had early-stage hepatocellular carcinoma and received no therapy before surgical resection. None of the sampled areas showed macroscopic evidence of necrosis or hemorrhage. In a couple of patients, TCR sequencing (ImmunoSeq) was performed on multiple regions. Frozen resection tissue samples were collected at a distance of at least 1 cm from each other. Samples labelled N were derived from nontumoral liver tissue adjacent to the tumor. Genomic DNA was isolated from bulk tissue with the DNeasy blood and tissue kit. TCR beta chain CDR3 regions were sequenced from genomic DNA using the immunoSEQ assay. Rearranged VDJ segments were amplified with primers annealing to V and J segments. The original pipeline was this. The ImmunoSeq Analyzer software was used to compute clonality and richness metrics. Fisher's exact test, supplemented by a beta-binomial method for added stringency, was applied to identify differentially abundant clones between regions. Drawn from immuneACCESS, this table holds only the in-frame rearrangements with V and J called that TCRdb kept. Clones are partly lost; checked studies trace under half to an unresolved V gene and leave the rest unexplained. V, J and clone size are those of that table, while D and trimming were read from the DNA. Counted in this sample were roughly 5,700 clones; around 72% of them appeared once. Jointly, the top ten make up around 23% of the sample.

The chain was built from TRBV7-2 and TRBJ2-7; TRBD1 could be the D gene, as 5 bases match. The TCR sequence derives from a man aged 65-85 years with hepatocellular carcinoma. Material: tumor-adjacent normal tissue, obtained before any cancer treatment. The DNA sequence is TGTGCCAGCAGCTTAGCGGGGCCGACCTACGAGCAGTACTTC. Its amino acids are CASSLAGPTYEQYF.